This T cell receptor (beta chain) is drawn from a study of cytomegalovirus exposure and HLA in healthy donors (dated by TCRdb to about 2017). Broadly, across the study: In an earlier analysis of approximately 500 of the donors, roughly 300 Gb of sequence data and 90 million to 130 million unique TCR beta sequences from about 179 million T cells were reported. About 300 gigabases of sequencing data and approximately 85 million unique TCR sequences were included in an early release covering 550 to 650 HLA-typed donors. Of the approximately 400 genotyped donors, 70% to 90% were placed in the genetic ancestry cluster associated with self-reported Caucasian donors. The aim of the study was to test whether cataloging public T cell receptors could identify signatures of past pathogen exposure. The T cell repertoires of 666 subjects were profiled by immunosequencing and related to cytomegalovirus serostatus. In addition to the first cohort of about 650 subjects, a separate validation cohort of approximately 130 different subjects was used. The study combined high-throughput TCR immunosequencing, statistical association of individual TCRs with disease status, and machine learning to predict cytomegalovirus infection status. To study patterns of TCR occurrence, a later analysis re-analyzed previously published TCR beta repertoires from 666 donors and added high-resolution HLA genotyping. In the later analysis, no new phenotypic data were used to find candidate immune exposures; instead, reliance was placed on TCR beta sequences and their occurrence across donors. An earlier analysis of some 500 of the donors used high-throughput TCR beta sequencing to judge whether each TCR beta V gene segment behaved as functional or pseudogenic. Donor age, sex, ethnicity and CMV serostatus were collected together with the repertoire data. A later genetic analysis took genome-wide SNP genotypes for about three fifths of the roughly 700 donors and used that subset as a discovery cohort. Every repertoire in the discovery cohort had been generated on one and the same sequencing platform. Class I and class II HLA loci were covered by the typing at four-digit resolution. The number of donors typed differed by locus, with about 629-630 for A, B, C, DRB1 and DQB1, roughly 520 for DQA1, 600 to 610 for DPA1, and roughly 450 for DPB1. Roughly five DR-DQ haplotypes were treated as single units for association and clustering because of strong linkage in the cohort. Among 300 to 500 genotyped donors of the cohort, an average of about 240,000 unique TCR beta nucleotide sequences was sequenced per donor, of which about 19% were non-productive. What the authors observed across the whole study: The only immune exposure information available for the cohort was CMV serostatus. The presence/absence analyses assumed that sequencing depth was roughly uniform across donors, and that assumption may not be true. Because HLA typing was unavailable for some donors at each locus, only the typed subset was used in association tests. In a later analysis, most CMV-associated TCR beta chains were found to appear HLA-restricted, with HLA associations seemingly driven largely by CMV exposure. A few of the identified cytomegalovirus-associated TCR beta chains were confirmed in vitro to be specific for cytomegalovirus antigens. A later analysis found that HLA-associated TCR beta chains were more clonally expanded and had lower generation probabilities than equally common non-associated chains. Most TCR sequences were seen in very few donors, while some public TCRs were found in many individuals. According to a later analysis, TCR association rates differed among HLA loci, with DRB1 alleles showing the most associated TCRs and HLA-C alleles showing the fewest. According to the authors, the approach could potentially be generalized to other disease states and immunological phenotypes. In an earlier analysis of 500 to 650 of the donors, most TCR beta V segments appeared in productive rearrangements about 90% or about 30% of the time, broadly matching IMGT annotations. In a later genetic analysis, a missense DCLRE1C variant was associated with V-gene and J-gene trimming of TCR beta chains, and the association was replicated in an independent cohort. The study gave a list of roughly 150 TCR beta chains associated with cytomegalovirus. In a later genetic analysis, fewer N-insertions in productive TCRs were reported among donors in an Asian-associated ancestry cluster than the roughly 710-donor mean. In a later analysis, 16,951 TCR beta sequences were associated with specific HLA alleles at a false discovery rate of 0.05. A group of highly shared sequence variants was considered likely to be a technical artifact of the sequencing pipeline. The 87-base-pair reads could not distinguish some IMGT-functional V segments, including TRBV6-2 and TRBV6-3, so those segments were excluded. A further reported finding was that TCR beta sequences accurately predicted the HLA-A and HLA-B alleles for most subjects in the first cohort. The classifier was reported to diagnose cytomegalovirus status with high specificity and sensitivity in both the original cohort and the validation cohort. Assigning TCR associations to individual alleles was difficult when HLA alleles, especially DR and DQ, strongly co-occurred. Because counts were too low, seventeen rarely observed V segments, including chromosome 9 orphons, were left out of the earlier analysis of 587 of the donors. In a later analysis, several top co-occurrence clusters were reported to appear linked to parvovirus B19, influenza, CMV and Epstein-Barr virus. Linkage disequilibrium might explain the correlated functional status among segregating V segments, but an unknown experimental factor could not be ruled out. The cohort was sequenced for TCR beta chains only, and without alpha or paired-chain data the features that could be detected were limited.

V and J are trimmed by 4 bases and 2 bases, and the gene matches miss 10 bases of the junction. The CDR3 spans 18 residues, from the cysteine through the phenylalanine. Only the CDR3 DNA stays, 54 bases, in frame from base 1. CDR1 and CDR2, per the germline V gene, are SGDLS and YYNGEE. Notes on this clone: Its recognized antigen is unknown. Nothing much larger sits one base from this clone, and base qualities are not available.

Preparation of the library involved the immunoSEQ multiplex PCR assay. For the multiplex PCR, a mixture combining 60 forward primers for TCR Vbeta segments and 13 reverse primers for TCR Jbeta segments was used. A multiplex PCR assay on genomic DNA amplified the CDR3 region of rearranged TCR beta genes. The amplified TCR beta libraries were sequenced on the Illumina HiSeq System as 87-base-pair reads. In the authors' own workflow: Across the roughly 670 repertoires, a later analysis counted tens of millions of unique TCR beta chains, around 11 million of which were shared by at least two donors. Raw reads were error-corrected and collapsed into unique sequences by a nearest-neighbor algorithm in which closely related sequences were merged to remove PCR and sequencing errors. CDR3 sequences were aligned to IMGT reference sequences to assign V, D and J gene segments. For a sequence to be retained, at least a six-nucleotide match to both a V gene segment and a J gene segment was required. Rearrangements were called productive when the CDR3 lacked stop codons and stayed in frame with V and J; all others were non-productive. CDR3 was defined according to IMGT convention as the region running from the second conserved V-encoded cysteine to the conserved J-encoded phenylalanine. In an earlier analysis of around 640 of the donors, sequences lacking an unambiguous match to a single V gene segment were excluded. An earlier analysis of 500 to 600 of the donors classified V segments as functional when productive rearrangements were above 56.7% and as segregating when the standard deviation between donors was above 5%. To diagnose cytomegalovirus status from the catalog of TCR beta chain sequences, a statistical classification framework was built. In a later analysis, V and J genes were assigned by comparing TCR nucleotide sequences against IMGT/GENE-DB human TR gene sequences. In a later analysis, CDR3 sequences and most-parsimonious VDJ recombination scenarios were assigned using the TCRdist pipeline. In a later analysis, each TCR beta chain was defined by its CDR3 amino acid sequence together with its V-gene family, and reads without a unique V-gene family were excluded. As a way to deal with suspected cross-contamination and a sequencing artifact, a later analysis dropped more than 500 nucleotide sequences that were highly shared and had low generation probability. For each public chain, a later analysis derived a clonal expansion index from normalized ranks of inferred template counts within each repertoire. In a later analysis, generation probabilities were computed using a VDJ recombination model fitted to out-of-frame rearrangements, and the results were checked against IGoR. A later analysis scored TCR-TCR, TCR-HLA and TCR-CMV co-occurrence with hypergeometric tests, applying a repertoire-size bias correction to TCR pairs. In a later analysis, false discovery rates were estimated by permuting HLA or CMV assignments 20 times. In a later analysis, co-occurring TCRs were grouped with DBSCAN, and TCRdist sequence similarity was added when clustering was performed within HLA-allele-positive subsets. Repertoires with fewer than 30,000 or more than 120,000 public chains, plus five repertoires with anomalous nucleotide sharing, were excluded from co-occurrence clustering. Imported from immuneACCESS, the table was reduced by TCRdb to in-frame sequences with V and J called. These copies leave out some clones; in studies compared against another copy, an unresolved V gene accounts for under half, and the cause of the remainder is not known. V, J and clone size are those of that table, while D and trimming were read from the DNA. The sample table holds about 150,000 clones, of which over 60% were seen once. The ten largest clones capture around 1.9% of the sample.

The cohort consisted of 666 healthy bone marrow donors. Cohort members were all nominally healthy when sampled, although unrecorded immune exposures were likely present. The donor tested CMV seronegative, placing the donor among the 350 to 400 seronegative members of the cohort. Each donor provided a peripheral blood sample, and peripheral blood mononuclear cells were used for TCR beta sequencing. Genomic DNA was extracted from the blood cell samples with the Qiagen DNeasy Blood Extraction Kit. The chain joins TRBV9 to TRBJ2-6, with TRBD1 matching 9 junction bases. This TCR was recovered from a woman aged 40 to 50 in good health and CMV-seronegative. Sequencing was carried out using PBMCs. Read as DNA, the sequence is TGTGCCAGCAGCCCCCCCGGGACAGGGTCGACTGGGGCCAACGTCCTGACTTTC. It specifies CASSPPGTGSTGANVLTF.